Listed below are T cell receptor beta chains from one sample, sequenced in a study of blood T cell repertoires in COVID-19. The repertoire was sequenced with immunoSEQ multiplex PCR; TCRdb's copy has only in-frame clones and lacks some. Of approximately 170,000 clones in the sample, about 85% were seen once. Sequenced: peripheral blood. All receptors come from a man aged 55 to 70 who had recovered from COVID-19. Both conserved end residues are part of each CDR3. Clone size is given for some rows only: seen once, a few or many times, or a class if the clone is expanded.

CDR3aa: CASSPGQGTYGYTF
abundance: .
j_gene: TRBJ1-2
v_gene: TRBV4-2

CDR3aa: CASSLAEVAGYTF
abundance: .
j_gene: TRBJ1-2
v_gene: TRBV7-9

CDR3aa: CATSDLQWRGTDTQYF
abundance: .
j_gene: TRBJ2-3
v_gene: TRBV24-1

CDR3aa: CASSVQTGNYGYTF
abundance: .
j_gene: TRBJ1-2
v_gene: TRBV5-1

CDR3aa: CASSLGGLKRNTEAFF
abundance: .
j_gene: TRBJ1-1
v_gene: TRBV7-9

CDR3aa: CASSVGQGNTEAFF
abundance: .
j_gene: TRBJ1-1
v_gene: TRBV11-3

CDR3aa: CAISMLGTEGNSPLHF
abundance: once
j_gene: TRBJ1-6
v_gene: TRBV10-3

CDR3aa: CASNLAGRGAFF
abundance: .
j_gene: TRBJ1-1
v_gene: TRBV6-5

CDR3aa: CASSPTGVGNQPQHF
abundance: .
j_gene: TRBJ1-5
v_gene: TRBV7-9

CDR3aa: CASRRQGYGYEQYF
abundance: once
j_gene: TRBJ2-7
v_gene: TRBV27

CDR3aa: CASSLRRGGASDTQYF
abundance: .
j_gene: TRBJ2-3
v_gene: TRBV11-1

CDR3aa: CASSYGRYNEQFF
abundance: .
j_gene: TRBJ2-1
v_gene: TRBV6-5

CDR3aa: CATRDRESDTQYF
abundance: .
j_gene: TRBJ2-3
v_gene: TRBV19

CDR3aa: CSVRRDLQNYGYTF
abundance: once
j_gene: TRBJ1-2
v_gene: TRBV29-1

CDR3aa: CASSPSGQSYNEQFF
abundance: .
j_gene: TRBJ2-1
v_gene: TRBV18

CDR3aa: CASSYPGRGYTF
abundance: .
j_gene: TRBJ1-2
v_gene: TRBV6-2/TRBV6-3

CDR3aa: CASRPLPQINTGELFF
abundance: .
j_gene: TRBJ2-2
v_gene: TRBV19

CDR3aa: CASSLGDWRGYEQFF
abundance: .
j_gene: TRBJ2-1
v_gene: TRBV5-1

CDR3aa: CASSRRRGQNTEAFF
abundance: .
j_gene: TRBJ1-1
v_gene: TRBV19

CDR3aa: CASSLGQNTGELFF
abundance: once
j_gene: TRBJ2-2
v_gene: TRBV7-3

CDR3aa: CASSLGGTGAYNEQFF
abundance: .
j_gene: TRBJ2-1
v_gene: TRBV5-1

CDR3aa: CASSLKTELNTEAFF
abundance: once
j_gene: TRBJ1-1
v_gene: TRBV7-8

CDR3aa: CASTYPTGQGQGTF
abundance: .
j_gene: TRBJ1-2
v_gene: TRBV6-6

CDR3aa: CASSPSGGRQLFF
abundance: once
j_gene: TRBJ1-4
v_gene: TRBV12-3/TRBV12-4

CDR3aa: CASSPSRGVGSPLHF
abundance: .
j_gene: TRBJ1-6
v_gene: TRBV2

CDR3aa: CATSGTDYSNQPQHF
abundance: .
j_gene: TRBJ1-5
v_gene: TRBV19

CDR3aa: CASSLDLGGGYTF
abundance: .
j_gene: TRBJ1-2
v_gene: TRBV7-8

CDR3aa: CATSDPGTGAFF
abundance: .
j_gene: TRBJ1-1
v_gene: TRBV24-1

CDR3aa: CASSPREPKYTEAFF
abundance: .
j_gene: TRBJ1-1
v_gene: TRBV11-2

CDR3aa: CASGRETQYF
abundance: .
j_gene: TRBJ2-5
v_gene: TRBV7-2

CDR3aa: CASSPRQGSNGYTF
abundance: .
j_gene: TRBJ1-2
v_gene: TRBV6-5

CDR3aa: CASGPGPQGSLAFF
abundance: .
j_gene: TRBJ1-1
v_gene: TRBV12-5

CDR3aa: CASSLEGGSYEQYF
abundance: .
j_gene: TRBJ2-7
v_gene: TRBV7-9

CDR3aa: CASSSDKNIQYF
abundance: .
j_gene: TRBJ2-4
v_gene: TRBV7-2

CDR3aa: CASSEQGMGYTF
abundance: .
j_gene: TRBJ1-2
v_gene: TRBV2

CDR3aa: CASTMGGTEAFF
abundance: .
j_gene: TRBJ1-1
v_gene: TRBV7-9

CDR3aa: CSASTLLAGSYTQYF
abundance: .
j_gene: TRBJ2-3
v_gene: TRBV20-1

CDR3aa: CASSPGLAGPADTQYF
abundance: .
j_gene: TRBJ2-3
v_gene: TRBV5-1

CDR3aa: CAISETGGLGAFF
abundance: .
j_gene: TRBJ1-1
v_gene: TRBV10-3

CDR3aa: CASSPHLGAGDEQYF
abundance: .
j_gene: TRBJ2-7
v_gene: TRBV3-1/TRBV3-2

CDR3aa: CASSPDRTGNTIYF
abundance: .
j_gene: TRBJ1-3
v_gene: TRBV5-1

CDR3aa: CASGPGGTVNTEAFF
abundance: .
j_gene: TRBJ1-1
v_gene: TRBV12-5

CDR3aa: CASSPAGDEQYF
abundance: .
j_gene: TRBJ2-7
v_gene: TRBV18

CDR3aa: CASSSLLGIEAFF
abundance: .
j_gene: TRBJ1-1
v_gene: TRBV28

CDR3aa: CASSVTPGQEYYGYTF
abundance: .
j_gene: TRBJ1-2
v_gene: TRBV9

CDR3aa: CASIPRGETQYF
abundance: .
j_gene: TRBJ2-5
v_gene: TRBV11-1

CDR3aa: CASSGGQGQETQYF
abundance: once
j_gene: TRBJ2-5
v_gene: TRBV5-1